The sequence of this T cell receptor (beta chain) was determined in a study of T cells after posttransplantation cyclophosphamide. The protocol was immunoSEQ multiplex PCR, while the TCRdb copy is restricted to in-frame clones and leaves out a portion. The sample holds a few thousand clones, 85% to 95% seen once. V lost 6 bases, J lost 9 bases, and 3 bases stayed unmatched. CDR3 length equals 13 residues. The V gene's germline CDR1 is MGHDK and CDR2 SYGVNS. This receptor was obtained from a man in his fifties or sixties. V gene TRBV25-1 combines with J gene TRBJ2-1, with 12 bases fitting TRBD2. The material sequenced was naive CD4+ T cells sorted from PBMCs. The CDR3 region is CASRPSGGGEQFF. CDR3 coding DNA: TGTGCCAGCAGGCCTAGCGGGGGGGGTGAGCAGTTCTTC.